This TCR beta chain emerged from a study of tumor-infiltrating lymphocytes in primary liver carcinoma. This CDR3 has 13 residues. Germline CDR1 MNHNY, CDR2 SVGAGI (reference sequence). V shed 7 bases and J 9 bases; nucleotides not matched to a gene: 4. It was unsorted whole blood that yielded blood RNA, and germline DNA was also extracted. Findings and caveats of the study: Blood's top-250-clone fraction was significantly lower than that of tumors (p = 0.039).

TCR beta cDNA was reverse-transcribed from around 0.55 ug of total RNA. The reaction used a constant-region primer and ProtoScript II reverse transcriptase. It was through three nested multiplex PCR rounds of slightly modified ARM-PCR that TCR beta libraries arose. PCR rounds one and two used TRBV1-TRBV30 forward primers with a C-beta reverse primer for 10 cycles each. Each CDR3 protein gets one entry after TCRdb re-called the multiplex PCR reads with MiXCR. The sample carries roughly 180,000 distinct CDR3 sequences, around 60% recorded once. This clonotype was detected only a few times. The antigen is unknown.

The sample was peripheral blood. The TCR was taken from a man aged 40-49 years with primary liver carcinoma and hepatitis B virus infection. J is TRBJ1-6 and V is TRBV6-6, with 9 bases fitting TRBD1. The CDR3 here is CASNRDRVSPLHF. The CDR3 nucleotides read TGTGCCAGCAACCGGGACAGGGTTTCACCCCTCCACTTT.